This TCR beta chain was found in a study of beta chain features in type 1 diabetes. The CDR3 has 16 amino acids. CDR1 is MNHEY and CDR2 is SVGAGI in the germline V gene. V was pared by 2 bases and J by 2 bases, with 5 bases of the junction left unmatched. Expressed TCRB transcripts got sequenced, as all isolated RNA was reverse transcribed. Sequenced naive, central memory and regulatory T cell samples produced an average of roughly 3.9 million reads. TCRdb's copy holds only in-frame clones and misses some; the assay was immunoSEQ multiplex PCR. The table lists 600,000 to 700,000 clones, 13% of them singletons. About this clone: Its antigen is not known.

Study-level findings and limits: Shortening of TCRB CDR3s, moderate but significant, appeared in all four CD4+ subsets of Type 1 diabetes patients. VDJ junctions in type 1 diabetes patients carried more deletions and fewer insertions. PCR might show a preference for shorter templates, equally across patients and controls. The study found that naive, central memory and Treg TCRB repertoires appeared more similar in patients than in healthy donors.

The V call is TRBV6-5, the J call TRBJ2-4, with 8 nucleotides matching TRBD1. Sequenced: naive CD4+ T cells from blood. The origin of this receptor is a man in his late teens or twenties with type 1 diabetes. CDR3 protein: CASSYVWTGSKNIQYF. The CDR3 DNA sequence: TGTGCCAGCAGTTACGTATGGACAGGGTCCAAAAACATTCAGTACTTC.